Sequencing of this TCR beta chain was carried out in a study of control samples from healthy donors and cancer patients. This clone occurred once. Only in-frame clones appear in the TCRdb table, and some are missing; sequencing was by immunoSEQ multiplex PCR. Among under 200,000 clones listed, 90% to 95% were seen once. J lost 6 bases, V lost 4 bases, and 10 bases had no gene match. The V gene's germline CDR1 is LGHDT and CDR2 YNNKEL (reference sequence). The CDR3 is 15 amino acids. The source is a woman aged 30 to 39 in good health. The sample consisted of blood. The rearrangement joins TRBV3-1 (or the pseudogene TRBV3-2) to TRBJ2-3; the match to TRBD2 covers 7 bases. The CDR3 here is CASSLYSGIGDTQYF. The CDR3 bases are TGTGCCAGCAGCCTATACAGCGGGATAGGCGATACGCAGTATTTT.